This entry concerns a single T cell receptor (beta chain). Clones were sequenced by immunoSEQ multiplex PCR, and TCRdb holds only the in-frame ones, with some missing. The sample lists 250,000 to 300,000 clones, roughly nine tenths seen once, with 1.2% in the top ten. Residents of 24 US areas, aged roughly 18 to 89 years, made up the participants. V was clipped by 0 bases and J by 8 bases; unmatched bases: 4. CDR3 size: 16 residues. The germline V gene has CDR1 SGDLS and CDR2 YYNGEE. These data originate in a study of blood T cell repertoires in COVID-19. The sequenced material came from PBMCs or T cells enriched from blood (not recorded which). The rearrangement uses TRBV9 and TRBJ2-1, with 14 bases lining up with TRBD2. This receptor was obtained from a human donor in a cohort exposed to, infected with or recovered from COVID-19 (not recorded which). The donor label of this sample is uncertain. CDR3 sequence: CASSVGLAGGRHEQFF. The CDR3 nucleotides read TGTGCCAGCAGCGTAGGACTAGCGGGGGGGAGGCATGAGCAGTTCTTC.